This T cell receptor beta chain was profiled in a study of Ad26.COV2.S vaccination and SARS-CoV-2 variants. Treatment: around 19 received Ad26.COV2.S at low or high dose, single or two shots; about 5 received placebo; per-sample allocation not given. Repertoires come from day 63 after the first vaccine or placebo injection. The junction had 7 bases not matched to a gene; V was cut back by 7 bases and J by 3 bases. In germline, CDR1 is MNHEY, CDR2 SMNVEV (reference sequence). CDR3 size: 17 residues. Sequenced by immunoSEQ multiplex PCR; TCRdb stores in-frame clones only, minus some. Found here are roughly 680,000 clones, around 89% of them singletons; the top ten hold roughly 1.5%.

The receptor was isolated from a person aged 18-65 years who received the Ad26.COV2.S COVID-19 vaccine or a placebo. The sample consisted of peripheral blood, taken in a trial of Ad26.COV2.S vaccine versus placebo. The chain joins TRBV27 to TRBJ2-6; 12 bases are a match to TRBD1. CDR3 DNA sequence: TGTGCCAGCACCCCCGGGACAGGGGGCGATGGGGCCAACGTCCTGACTTTC. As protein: CASTPGTGGDGANVLTF.